This T cell receptor beta chain is drawn from a study of blood T cells in healthy people across ages. In the study overall: There was about one barcoded beta molecule captured by template switching per two T cells.

Primers used in a second PCR of roughly 7 to 11 cycles were a sample-barcoded 5' primer and a J-beta primer mix. From the 5' RACE reads, TCRdb called clonotypes with MiXCR, one entry per CDR3 protein. The data contain roughly 2 million distinct CDR3 sequences, 49% of them singletons. Germline V gene lookup returns CDR1 ENHRY and CDR2 SYGVKD. The CDR3 extends over 14 amino acids. V lost 4 bases and J lost 4, with 12 bases in between. The V and J genes are TRBV10-3 and TRBJ2-3; D is uncertain. Sequenced material: blood. This receptor was obtained from a woman aged 40 to 55 in good health. The chain's CDR3 is CAISAQALADTQYF. CDR3 nucleotide sequence: TGTGCCATCAGTGCTCAGGCCCTGGCAGATACGCAGTATTTT.